One TCR beta chain is described in this entry. The sample carries other DNA sequences with the same CDR3. These data come from a study of T cell changes during pregnancy in multiple sclerosis. TCRdb's table, derived via immunoSEQ multiplex PCR, lists solely in-frame clones and lacks some. The sample records 100,000 or so clones, around 92% being singletons. This CDR3 has 13 amino acids. The V and J ends lost 1 base and 3 bases respectively, with 7 bases between them. CDR1 and CDR2 (germline): SNHLY, FYNNEI. This clonotype was obtained from a female donor with multiple sclerosis, enrolled in a pregnancy study. The chain couples TRBV2 to TRBJ2-7; TRBD2 is a possible D gene (5 bases). Sequencing used peripheral blood, obtained before pregnancy. The CDR3 sequence: CASSEGSGYEQYF. The CDR3 DNA follows: TGTGCCAGCAGTGAAGGGAGCGGCTACGAGCAGTACTTC. The complete variable domain, with remaining parts taken from reference TRBV2 and TRBJ2-7, reads EPEVTQTPSHQVTQMGQEVILRCVPISNHLYFYWYRQILGQKVEFLVSFYNNEISEKSEIFDDQFSVERPDGSNFTLKIRSTKLEDSAMYFCASSEGSGYEQYFGPGTRLTVT.